This T cell receptor (beta chain) was obtained from a study of blood T cell repertoires in COVID-19. Libraries were prepared by immunoSEQ multiplex PCR; TCRdb keeps only in-frame clonotypes and omits some of them. The repertoire holds some 96,000 clones, with over 75% as singletons. Trimming left V 7 bases short and J 2 bases short, with 9 bases between. Germline-derived CDR1 and CDR2 are SQVTM and ANQGSEA. CDR3 length: 11 amino acids. Sequenced: peripheral blood. The rearrangement uses TRBV29-1 and TRBJ2-7; D not resolved. The TCR sequence derives from a human donor in a cohort sampled during active COVID-19. For the CDR3, the DNA is TGCAGCGCCGGCCCGGCCTACGAGCAGTACTTC. Translating it yields CSAGPAYEQYF.